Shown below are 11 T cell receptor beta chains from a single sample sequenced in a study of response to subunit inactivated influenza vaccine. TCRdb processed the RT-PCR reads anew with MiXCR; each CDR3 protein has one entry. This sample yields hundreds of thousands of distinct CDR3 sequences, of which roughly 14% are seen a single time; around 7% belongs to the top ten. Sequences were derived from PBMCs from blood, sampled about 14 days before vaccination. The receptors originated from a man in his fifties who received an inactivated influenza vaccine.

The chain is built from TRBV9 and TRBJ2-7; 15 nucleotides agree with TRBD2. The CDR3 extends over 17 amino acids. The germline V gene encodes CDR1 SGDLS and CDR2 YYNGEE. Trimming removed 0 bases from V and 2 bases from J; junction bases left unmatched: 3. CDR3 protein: CASSVGGTSGGPYEQYF. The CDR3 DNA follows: TGTGCCAGCAGCGTAGGGGGGACTAGCGGGGGGCCCTACGAGCAGTACTTC.

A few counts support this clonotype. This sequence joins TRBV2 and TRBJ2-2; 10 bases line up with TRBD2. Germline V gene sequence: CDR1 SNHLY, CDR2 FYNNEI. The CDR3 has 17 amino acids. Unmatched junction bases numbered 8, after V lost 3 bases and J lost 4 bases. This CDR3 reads CASSESSGGPGTGELFF. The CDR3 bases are TGTGCCAGCAGTGAGAGTAGCGGGGGGCCGGGCACCGGGGAGCTGTTTTTT.

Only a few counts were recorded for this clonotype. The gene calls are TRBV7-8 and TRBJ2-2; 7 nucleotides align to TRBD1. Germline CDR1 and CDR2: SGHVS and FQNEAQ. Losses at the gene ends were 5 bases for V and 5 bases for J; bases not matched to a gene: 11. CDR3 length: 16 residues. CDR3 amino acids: CASSKRGQEVTGELFF. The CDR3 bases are TGTGCCAGCAGCAAACGAGGACAGGAGGTGACCGGGGAGCTGTTTTTT.

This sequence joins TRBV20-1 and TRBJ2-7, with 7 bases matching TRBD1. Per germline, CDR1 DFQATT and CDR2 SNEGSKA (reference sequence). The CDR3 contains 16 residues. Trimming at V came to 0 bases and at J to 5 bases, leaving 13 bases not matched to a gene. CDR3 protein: CSARDRSGTAVDEQYF. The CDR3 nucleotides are TGCAGTGCTAGAGATAGGTCCGGGACAGCTGTCGACGAGCAGTACTTC.

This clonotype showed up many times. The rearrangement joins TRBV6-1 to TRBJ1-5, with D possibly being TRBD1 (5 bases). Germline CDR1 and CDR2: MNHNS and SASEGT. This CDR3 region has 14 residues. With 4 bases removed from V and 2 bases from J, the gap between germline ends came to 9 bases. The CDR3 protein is CASSGGGRNQPQHF. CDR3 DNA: TGTGCCAGCAGTGGGGGGGGTCGCAATCAGCCCCAGCATTTT.

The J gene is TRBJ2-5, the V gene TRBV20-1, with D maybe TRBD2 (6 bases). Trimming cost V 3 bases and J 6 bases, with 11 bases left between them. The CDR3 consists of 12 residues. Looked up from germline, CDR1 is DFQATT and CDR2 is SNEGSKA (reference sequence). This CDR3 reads CSARAGGQTQYF. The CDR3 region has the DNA TGCAGTGCTAGGGCTGGAGGGCAGACCCAGTACTTC.

The CDR3 protein is CASRKRGTNTEAFF. The CDR3 DNA is TGTGCCAGCAGAAAGAGGGGGACGAACACTGAAGCTTTCTTT. The chain employs TRBV13 and TRBJ1-1, with D possibly matching TRBD1 (6 bases). CDR1 is PRHDT and CDR2 is FYEKMQ in the germline V gene (reference sequence). The CDR3 length is 14 residues. Trimming removed 6 bases at V and 1 base at J, with 12 bases between.

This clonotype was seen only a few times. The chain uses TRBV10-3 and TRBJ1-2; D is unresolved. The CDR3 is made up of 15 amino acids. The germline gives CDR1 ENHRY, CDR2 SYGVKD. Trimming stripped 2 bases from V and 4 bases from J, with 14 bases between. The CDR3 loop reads CAISETNSDFYGYTF. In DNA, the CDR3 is TGTGCCATCAGTGAGACAAACAGCGATTTCTATGGCTACACCTTC.

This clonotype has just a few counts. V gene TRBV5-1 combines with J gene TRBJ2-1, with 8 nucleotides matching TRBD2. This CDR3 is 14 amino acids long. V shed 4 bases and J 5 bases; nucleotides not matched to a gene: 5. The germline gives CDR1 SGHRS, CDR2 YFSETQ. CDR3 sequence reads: CASSPGTRDNEQFF. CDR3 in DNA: TGCGCCAGCAGCCCGGGGACTAGGGACAATGAGCAGTTCTTC.

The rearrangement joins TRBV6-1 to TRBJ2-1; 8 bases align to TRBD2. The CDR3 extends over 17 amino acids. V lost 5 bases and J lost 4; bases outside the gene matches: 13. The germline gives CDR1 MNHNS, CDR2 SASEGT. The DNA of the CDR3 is TGTGCCAGCAGTACATTAAGCGGGAGAGGCCCGTACAATGAGCAGTTCTTC. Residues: CASSTLSGRGPYNEQFF.

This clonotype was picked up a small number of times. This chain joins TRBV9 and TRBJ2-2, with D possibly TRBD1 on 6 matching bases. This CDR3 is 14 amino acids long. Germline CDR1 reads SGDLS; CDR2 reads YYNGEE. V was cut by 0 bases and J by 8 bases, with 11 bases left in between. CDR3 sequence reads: CASSVAQGRGELFF. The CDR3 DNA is TGTGCCAGCAGCGTAGCACAGGGAAGGGGGGAGCTGTTTTTT.